This TCR beta chain was obtained from a study of OX40 agonist ivuxolimab in advanced cancers. Background on the study: Eligibility rules accepted prior anti-PD-1, anti-PD-L1 or anti-CTLA-4 therapy, and around 43% had some.

Method: immunoSEQ multiplex PCR; TCRdb's copy keeps in-frame clones and lacks some. The table has about 41,000 clones, about 87% seen once. Trimming took 3 bases from V and 0 from J; bases not matched to a gene: 4. The germline CDR1 and CDR2 sequences are SEHNR and FQNEAQ (reference sequence). This CDR3 spans 16 amino acids. Source: CD4+ or CD8+ T cells sorted from blood, taken in a trial of the OX40 agonist ivuxolimab. The sequence derives from an adult with an advanced solid tumor such as melanoma, head and neck, liver or kidney cancer. The rearrangement uses TRBV7-9 and TRBJ1-5; 8 nucleotides match TRBD1. The CDR3 loop is CASSFTGGNSNQPQHF. CDR3 coding DNA: TGTGCCAGCAGCTTTACAGGGGGAAATAGCAATCAGCCCCAGCATTTT.